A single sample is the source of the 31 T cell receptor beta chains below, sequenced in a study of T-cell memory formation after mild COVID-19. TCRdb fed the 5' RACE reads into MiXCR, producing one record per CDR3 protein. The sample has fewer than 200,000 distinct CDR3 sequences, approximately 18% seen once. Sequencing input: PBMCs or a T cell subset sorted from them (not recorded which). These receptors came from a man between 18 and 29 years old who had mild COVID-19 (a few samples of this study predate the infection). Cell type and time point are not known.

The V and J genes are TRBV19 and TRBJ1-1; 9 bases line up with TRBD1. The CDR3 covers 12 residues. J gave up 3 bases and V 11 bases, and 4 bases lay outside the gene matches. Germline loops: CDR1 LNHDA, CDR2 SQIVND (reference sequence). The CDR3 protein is CAVGQGYTEAFF. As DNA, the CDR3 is TGTGCCGTGGGACAGGGCTACACTGAAGCTTTCTTT.

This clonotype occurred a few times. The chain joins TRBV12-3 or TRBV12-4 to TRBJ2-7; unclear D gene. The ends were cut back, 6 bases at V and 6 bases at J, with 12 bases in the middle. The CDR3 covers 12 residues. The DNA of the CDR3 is TGTGCCAGCAGCTTGGGCCGAGGCGAGCAGTACTTC. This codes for CASSLGRGEQYF.

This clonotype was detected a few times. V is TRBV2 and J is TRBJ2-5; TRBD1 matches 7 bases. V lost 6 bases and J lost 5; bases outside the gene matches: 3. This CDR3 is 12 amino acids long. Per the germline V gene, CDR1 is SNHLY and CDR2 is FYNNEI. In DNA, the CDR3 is TGTGCCAGCAGAAACAGGGGCGAGACCCAGTACTTC. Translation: CASRNRGETQYF.

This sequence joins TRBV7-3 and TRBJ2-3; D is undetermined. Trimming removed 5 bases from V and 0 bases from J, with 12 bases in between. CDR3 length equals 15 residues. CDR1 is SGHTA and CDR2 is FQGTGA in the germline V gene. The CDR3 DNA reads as TGTGCCAGCAGCGTTGGGGTTACTAGCACAGATACGCAGTATTTT. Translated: CASSVGVTSTDTQYF.

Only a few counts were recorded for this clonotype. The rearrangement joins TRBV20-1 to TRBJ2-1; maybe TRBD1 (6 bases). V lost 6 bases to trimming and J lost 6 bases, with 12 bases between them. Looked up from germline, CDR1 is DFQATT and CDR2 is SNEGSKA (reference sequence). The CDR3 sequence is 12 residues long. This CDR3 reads CSANRAGNEQFF. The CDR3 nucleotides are TGCAGTGCAAACAGGGCGGGCAATGAGCAGTTCTTC.

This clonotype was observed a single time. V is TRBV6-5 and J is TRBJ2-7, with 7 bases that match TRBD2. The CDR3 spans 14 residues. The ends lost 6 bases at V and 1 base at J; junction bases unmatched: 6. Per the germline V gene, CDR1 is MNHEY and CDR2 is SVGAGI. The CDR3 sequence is CASRETSLSYEQYF. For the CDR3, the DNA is TGTGCCAGCAGAGAGACTAGCTTATCCTACGAGCAGTACTTC.

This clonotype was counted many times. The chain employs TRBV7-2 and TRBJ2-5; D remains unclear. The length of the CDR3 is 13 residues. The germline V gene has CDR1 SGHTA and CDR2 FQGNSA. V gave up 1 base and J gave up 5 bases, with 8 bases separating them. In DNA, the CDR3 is TGTGCCAGCAGCTTAGATTGGTCGGAGACCCAGTACTTC. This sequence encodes CASSLDWSETQYF.

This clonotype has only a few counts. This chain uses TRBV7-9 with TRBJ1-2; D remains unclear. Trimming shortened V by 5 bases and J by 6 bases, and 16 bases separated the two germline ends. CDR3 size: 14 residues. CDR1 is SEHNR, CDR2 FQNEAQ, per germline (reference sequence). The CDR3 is CASSAARGLHGYTF. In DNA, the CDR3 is TGTGCCAGCAGCGCAGCCCGGGGTCTCCATGGCTACACCTTC.

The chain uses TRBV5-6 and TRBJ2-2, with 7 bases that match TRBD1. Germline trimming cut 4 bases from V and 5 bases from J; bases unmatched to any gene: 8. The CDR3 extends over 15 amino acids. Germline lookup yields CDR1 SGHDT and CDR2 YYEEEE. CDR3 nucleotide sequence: TGTGCCAGCAGCGCGGACAGGAGTGGTACCGGGGAGCTGTTTTTT. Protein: CASSADRSGTGELFF.

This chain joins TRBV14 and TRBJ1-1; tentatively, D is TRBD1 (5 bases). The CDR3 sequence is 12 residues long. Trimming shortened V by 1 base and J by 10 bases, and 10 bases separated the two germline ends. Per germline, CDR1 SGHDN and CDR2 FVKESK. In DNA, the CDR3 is TGTGCCAGCAGCCAAGCCCATACAGGAGCTTTCTTT. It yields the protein CASSQAHTGAFF.

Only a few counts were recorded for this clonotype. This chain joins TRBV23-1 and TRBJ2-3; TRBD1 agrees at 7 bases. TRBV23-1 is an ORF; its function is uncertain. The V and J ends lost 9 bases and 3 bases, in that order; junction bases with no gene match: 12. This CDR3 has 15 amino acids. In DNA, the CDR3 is TGCGCCAGGGGGCGCAGGGACAGAAAGACAGATACGCAGTATTTT. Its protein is CARGRRDRKTDTQYF.

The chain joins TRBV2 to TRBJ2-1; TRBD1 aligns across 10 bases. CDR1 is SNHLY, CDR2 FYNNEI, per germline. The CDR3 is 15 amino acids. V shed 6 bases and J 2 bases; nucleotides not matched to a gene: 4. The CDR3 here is CASREDRGTYNEQFF. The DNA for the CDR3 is TGTGCCAGCAGGGAGGACAGGGGGACCTACAATGAGCAGTTCTTC. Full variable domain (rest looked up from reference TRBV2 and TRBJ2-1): EPEVTQTPSHQVTQMGQEVILRCVPISNHLYFYWYRQILGQKVEFLVSFYNNEISEKSEIFDDQFSVERPDGSNFTLKIRSTKLEDSAMYFCASREDRGTYNEQFFGPGTRLTVL.

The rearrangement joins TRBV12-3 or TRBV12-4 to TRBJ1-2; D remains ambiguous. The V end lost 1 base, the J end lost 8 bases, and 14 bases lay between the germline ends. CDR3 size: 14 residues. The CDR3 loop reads CASSLELTGRGYTF. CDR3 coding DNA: TGTGCCAGCAGTTTAGAGCTCACGGGCAGAGGCTACACCTTC.

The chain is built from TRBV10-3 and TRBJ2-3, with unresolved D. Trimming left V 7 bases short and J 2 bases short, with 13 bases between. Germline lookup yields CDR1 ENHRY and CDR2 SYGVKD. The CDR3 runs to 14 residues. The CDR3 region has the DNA TGTGCCATCAAAAAGGAAAGGGACACAGATACGCAGTATTTT. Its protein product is CAIKKERDTDTQYF.

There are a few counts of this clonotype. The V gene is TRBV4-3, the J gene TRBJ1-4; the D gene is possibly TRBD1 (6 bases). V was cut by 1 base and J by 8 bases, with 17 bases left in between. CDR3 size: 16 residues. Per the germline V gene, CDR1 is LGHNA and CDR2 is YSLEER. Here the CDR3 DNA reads TGCGCCAGCAGCCAAGGAGTCGGCAGGGGACGAGAAAAACTGTTTTTT. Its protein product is CASSQGVGRGREKLFF.

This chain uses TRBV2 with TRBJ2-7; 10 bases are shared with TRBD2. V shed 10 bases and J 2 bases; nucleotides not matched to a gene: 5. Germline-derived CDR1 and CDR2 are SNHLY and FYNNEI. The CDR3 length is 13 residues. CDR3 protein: CAIRLAGPYEQYF. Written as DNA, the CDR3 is TGTGCCATCCGACTAGCGGGCCCCTACGAGCAGTACTTC.

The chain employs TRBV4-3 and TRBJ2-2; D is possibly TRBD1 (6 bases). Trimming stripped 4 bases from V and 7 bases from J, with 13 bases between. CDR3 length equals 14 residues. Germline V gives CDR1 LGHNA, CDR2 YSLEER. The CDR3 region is CASSRGLEVGELFF. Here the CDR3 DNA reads TGCGCCAGCAGCCGGGGGCTAGAGGTCGGGGAGCTGTTTTTT.

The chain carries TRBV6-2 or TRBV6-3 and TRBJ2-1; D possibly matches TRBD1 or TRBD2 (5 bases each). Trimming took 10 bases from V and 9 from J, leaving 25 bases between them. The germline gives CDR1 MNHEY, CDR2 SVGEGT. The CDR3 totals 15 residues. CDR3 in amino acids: CATGGYRPAGTEQFF. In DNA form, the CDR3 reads TGTGCCACCGGCGGGTACCGGCCGGCAGGGACTGAGCAGTTCTTC.

For the CDR3, the DNA is TGTGCCTGGAGTGAGCCGGGCTCAGATACGCAGTATTTT. Translation gives CAWSEPGSDTQYF. This chain joins TRBV30 and TRBJ2-3; unclear D gene. Looked up from germline, CDR1 is GTSNPN and CDR2 is SVGIG (reference sequence). V was cut by 1 base and J by 4 bases, with 9 bases left in between. The CDR3 runs 13 residues.

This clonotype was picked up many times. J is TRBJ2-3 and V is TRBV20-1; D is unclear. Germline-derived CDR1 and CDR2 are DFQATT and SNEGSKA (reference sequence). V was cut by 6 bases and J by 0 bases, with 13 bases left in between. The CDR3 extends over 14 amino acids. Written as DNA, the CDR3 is TGCAGTGCCGCGATTGCCGCTAGCACAGATACGCAGTATTTT. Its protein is CSAAIAASTDTQYF.

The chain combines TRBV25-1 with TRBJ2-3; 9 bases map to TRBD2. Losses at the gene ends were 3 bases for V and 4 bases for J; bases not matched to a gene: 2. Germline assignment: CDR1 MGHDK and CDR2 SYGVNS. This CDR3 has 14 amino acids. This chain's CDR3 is CASSDSGGPDTQYF. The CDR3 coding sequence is TGTGCCAGCAGTGATAGCGGGGGACCAGATACGCAGTATTTT.

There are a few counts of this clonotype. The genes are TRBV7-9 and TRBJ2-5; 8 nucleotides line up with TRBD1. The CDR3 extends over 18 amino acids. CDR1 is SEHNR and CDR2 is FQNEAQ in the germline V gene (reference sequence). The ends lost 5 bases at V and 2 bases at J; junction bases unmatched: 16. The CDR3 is CASSTYRGTGTFQETQYF. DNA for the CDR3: TGTGCCAGCAGCACGTACCGCGGGACAGGTACTTTTCAAGAGACCCAGTACTTC.

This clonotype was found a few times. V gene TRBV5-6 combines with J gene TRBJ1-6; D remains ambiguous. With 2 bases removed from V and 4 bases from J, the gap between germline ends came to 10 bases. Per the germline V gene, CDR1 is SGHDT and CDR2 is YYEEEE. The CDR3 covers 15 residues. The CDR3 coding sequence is TGTGCCAGCAGCTTCCGACAAAATTATAATTCACCCCTCCACTTT. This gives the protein CASSFRQNYNSPLHF.

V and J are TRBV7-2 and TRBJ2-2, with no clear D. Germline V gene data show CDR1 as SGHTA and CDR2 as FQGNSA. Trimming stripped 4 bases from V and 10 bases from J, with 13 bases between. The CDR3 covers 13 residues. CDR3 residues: CASSWLGPVELFF. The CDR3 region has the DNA TGTGCCAGCAGCTGGCTAGGTCCCGTGGAGCTGTTTTTT.

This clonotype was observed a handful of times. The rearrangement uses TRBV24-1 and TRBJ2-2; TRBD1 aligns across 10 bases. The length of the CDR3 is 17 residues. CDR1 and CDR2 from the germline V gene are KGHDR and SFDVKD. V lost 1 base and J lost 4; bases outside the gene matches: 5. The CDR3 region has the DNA TGTGCCACCAGTGATTTTGTCGGGACAGGGGTCACCGGGGAGCTGTTTTTT. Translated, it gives CATSDFVGTGVTGELFF.

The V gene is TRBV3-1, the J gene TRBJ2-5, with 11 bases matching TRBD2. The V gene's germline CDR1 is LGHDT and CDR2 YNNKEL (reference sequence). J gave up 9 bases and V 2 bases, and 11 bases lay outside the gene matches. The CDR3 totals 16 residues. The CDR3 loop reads CASSQWLAGGSVSQYF. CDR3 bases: TGTGCCAGCAGCCAATGGCTAGCGGGGGGAAGCGTGTCCCAGTACTTC.

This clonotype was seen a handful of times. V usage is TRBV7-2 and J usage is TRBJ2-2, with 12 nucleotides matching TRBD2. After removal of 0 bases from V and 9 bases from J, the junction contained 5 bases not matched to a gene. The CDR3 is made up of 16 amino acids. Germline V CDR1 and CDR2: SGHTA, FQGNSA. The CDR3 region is CASSLAPSGGVRELFF. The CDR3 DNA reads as TGTGCCAGCAGCTTAGCGCCTAGCGGGGGGGTTCGGGAGCTGTTTTTT.

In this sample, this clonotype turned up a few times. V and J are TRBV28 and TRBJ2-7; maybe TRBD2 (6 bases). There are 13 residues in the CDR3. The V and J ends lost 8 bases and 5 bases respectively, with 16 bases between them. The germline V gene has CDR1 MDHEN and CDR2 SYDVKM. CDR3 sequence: CASGSPGRNEQYV. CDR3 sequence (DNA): TGTGCCAGCGGATCGCCAGGGAGGAACGAGCAGTACGTC.

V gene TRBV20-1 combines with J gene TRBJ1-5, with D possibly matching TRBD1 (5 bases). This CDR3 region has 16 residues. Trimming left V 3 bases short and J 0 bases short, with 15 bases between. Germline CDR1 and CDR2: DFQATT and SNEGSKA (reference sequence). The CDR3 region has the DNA TGCAGTGCTAGCCGGGACCCAGCCTTTAGCAATCAGCCCCAGCATTTT. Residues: CSASRDPAFSNQPQHF.

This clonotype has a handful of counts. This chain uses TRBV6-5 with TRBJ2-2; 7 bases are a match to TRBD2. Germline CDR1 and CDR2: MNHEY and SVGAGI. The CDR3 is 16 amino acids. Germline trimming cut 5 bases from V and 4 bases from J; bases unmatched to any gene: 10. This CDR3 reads CASSMKAGWSTGELFF. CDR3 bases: TGTGCCAGCAGTATGAAAGCGGGGTGGTCCACCGGGGAGCTGTTTTTT.

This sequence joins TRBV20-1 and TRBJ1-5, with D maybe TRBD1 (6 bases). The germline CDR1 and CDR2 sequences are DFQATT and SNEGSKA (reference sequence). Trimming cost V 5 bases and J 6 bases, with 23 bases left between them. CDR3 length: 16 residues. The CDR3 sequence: CSAPRNTGCFAQPQHF. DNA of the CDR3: TGCAGTGCTCCTAGAAACACAGGGTGCTTCGCTCAGCCCCAGCATTTT.